Given below is one T cell receptor (beta chain) in context. The antigen is undetermined. The CDR3 spans 17 residues. CDR1 and CDR2 (germline): DFQATT, SNEGSKA (reference sequence). Trimming cost V 0 bases and J 1 base, with 16 bases left between them. TCRdb used MiXCR to reprocess the 5' RACE reads, holding one entry per CDR3 protein. The sample has hundreds of thousands of distinct CDR3 sequences, 6.1% seen once. These data originate in a study of identical twins. Study-wide results and limits: In drawing conclusions, the study used cross-sectional statistical analysis and did not follow the same donors.

Donors uniformly comprised healthy Caucasians. This chain links TRBV20-1 with TRBJ2-1; D may be TRBD2 (5 bases). The material sequenced was naive T cells sorted from blood. The sequence was obtained from a man aged 18 to 29 in good health. The CDR3 bases are TGCAGTGCTAGAGATATGGGCGCCGGGGTTTCCTACAATGAGCAGTTCTTC. Translated, it gives CSARDMGAGVSYNEQFF.